This TCR beta chain was captured in a study of cytomegalovirus exposure and HLA in healthy donors. Primers included in the PCR were 60 Vbeta and 13 Jbeta primers. Some clones are missing from TCRdb's copy, which holds only in-frame ones; the method was immunoSEQ multiplex PCR. The repertoire has roughly 120,000 clones, 77% of them found once; the top ten carry 4.9%. The CDR3 is 16 amino acids. From germline, CDR1 is LNHNV and CDR2 YYDKDF (reference sequence). The V gene lost 1 base and the J gene lost 4 bases, with 14 bases spanning the gap. The specimen sequenced was PBMCs. The chain has TRBV15 and TRBJ2-1, with a weak D call TRBD2 (5 bases). The sequence came from a man over 45 in good health and CMV-seropositive. CDR3 in amino acids: CATSRGGRRVYNEQFF. CDR3 nucleotides: TGTGCCACCAGCAGAGGAGGGCGGCGCGTATACAATGAGCAGTTCTTC.